The rows below give T cell receptor beta chains drawn from one sample of a study of blood T cell repertoires in COVID-19. The protocol was immunoSEQ multiplex PCR, while the TCRdb copy is restricted to in-frame clones and leaves out a portion. The sample has 85,000 to 95,000 clones, 75% to 90% seen once. Specimen: peripheral blood. Receptor source: a woman of 80 years or more with active COVID-19. The CDR3 runs from the conserved cysteine through the conserved F or W. The D gene is left open where the match is weak. The listing skips clone size in some rows; elsewhere it reads once, few, many or a size class.

abundance,v_gene,j_gene,d_gene,CDR3nt,CDR3aa
.,TRBV7-8,TRBJ2-1,TRBD1,TGTGCCAGCAGCCTCGGGACAGGGTTCCACAATGAGCAGTTCTTC,CASSLGTGFHNEQFF
once,TRBV6-5,TRBJ2-2,.,TGTGCCAGCGGCCGGGGGAGCCGGAACACCGGGGAGCTGTTTTTT,CASGRGSRNTGELFF
.,TRBV4-3,TRBJ1-2,TRBD1,TGCGCCAGCAGCCAAGATTTAGGACAGGGGATTTATGGCTACACCTTC,CASSQDLGQGIYGYTF
.,TRBV18,TRBJ2-7,TRBD2,TGTGCCAGCTCACCACCCCAGCGGGAAACCTACGAGCAGTACTTC,CASSPPQRETYEQYF
.,TRBV7-3,TRBJ1-1,.,TGTGCCAGCAGCTTAAAGGGGCTCACTGAAGCTTTCTTT,CASSLKGLTEAFF
.,TRBV14,TRBJ2-5,.,TGTGCCAGCAGCCAGGCGGCGGAAGAGACCCAGTACTTC,CASSQAAEETQYF
once,TRBV6-5,TRBJ2-1,.,TGTGCCAGCCAAAGGGGAGGGGGAGGTGAGCAGTTCTTC,CASQRGGGGEQFF
.,TRBV5-6,TRBJ2-5,TRBD2,TGTGCCAGCAGCCAGTCAAAGGCAGGCGGGAGCTTCGGAGAGACCCAGTACTTC,CASSQSKAGGSFGETQYF
.,TRBV7-9,TRBJ2-2,.,TGTGCCAGCAGCCATGGGGCGAACGCGAACACCGGGGAGCTGTTTTTT,CASSHGANANTGELFF
.,TRBV27,TRBJ2-7,.,TGTGCCAGCAGCCTGCGGAGGTGGAGCTACGAGCAGTACTTC,CASSLRRWSYEQYF
.,TRBV10-3,TRBJ2-1,TRBD2,TGTGCCATCATGGCGCGGGAGGTCTCCTACAATGAGCAGTTCTTC,CAIMAREVSYNEQFF
.,TRBV3-1/TRBV3-2,TRBJ2-5,.,TGTGCCAGCAGCCCCGAGGGAGAGACCCAGTACTTC,CASSPEGETQYF
.,TRBV10-3,TRBJ2-2,TRBD2,TGTGCCATCAGGGCCGGGACTAGCGGTACCTACACCGGGGAGCTGTTTTTT,CAIRAGTSGTYTGELFF
few,TRBV2,TRBJ2-7,.,TGTGCCAGCAATTCCGCGGGGACGGGCTCCTACGAGCAGTACTTC,CASNSAGTGSYEQYF
.,TRBV7-9,TRBJ2-1,.,TGTGCCAGCAGCTTATCCGGGAGCTCCTACAATGAGCAGTTCTTC,CASSLSGSSYNEQFF
.,TRBV5-1,TRBJ1-2,.,TGCGCCAGCAGCTTGGAGGCGGGGAACTATGGCTACACCTTC,CASSLEAGNYGYTF
.,TRBV12-2,TRBJ2-1,.,TGTGCAAGTCGCTTAGCTTGCGGGAGGGTTAACAATGAGCAGTTCTTC,CASRLACGRVNNEQFF
.,TRBV4-3,TRBJ2-1,.,TGCGCCAGCAGCCAAGGTACGAGACTGAATGAGCAGTTCTTC,CASSQGTRLNEQFF
.,TRBV7-6,TRBJ1-6,.,TGTGCCAGCAGCTTAAATGGGCATTCACCCCTCCACTTT,CASSLNGHSPLHF
.,TRBV5-1,TRBJ2-1,.,TGCGCCAGCAGCCTGGGGTCGATTTCGGGAAACTACAATGAGCAGTTCTTC,CASSLGSISGNYNEQFF
.,TRBV5-4,TRBJ2-2,.,TGTGCCAGCAGCTTGGGGGGACACGCGAACACCGGGGAGCTGTTTTTT,CASSLGGHANTGELFF
.,TRBV9,TRBJ2-3,TRBD2,TGTGCCAGCAGCCCTAGCGGGAGGGTAACAGATACGCAGTATTTT,CASSPSGRVTDTQYF
once,TRBV29-1,TRBJ2-5,.,TGCAGCTCAGTGGAGGGGGCCGCGGAGACCCAGTACTTC,CSSVEGAAETQYF
.,TRBV18,TRBJ2-5,.,TGTGCCAGCTCCGCGTCGGTACAAGAGACCCAGTACTTC,CASSASVQETQYF
.,TRBV5-3,TRBJ1-4,.,TGTGCCAGAATGTGGGGGGACGGTGAAAAACTGTTTTTT,CARMWGDGEKLFF
few,TRBV7-8,TRBJ1-2,.,TGTGCCAGCAGCCCCCGTCGGGGGATTAACTATGGCTACACCTTC,CASSPRRGINYGYTF
.,TRBV7-3,TRBJ2-3,.,TGTGCCAGCAGCTTATACGGGAGAACAGATACGCAGTATTTT,CASSLYGRTDTQYF
.,TRBV4-1,TRBJ1-3,.,TGCGCCAGCAGCCAAGCAGGGGCCGGTGGAAACACCATATATTTT,CASSQAGAGGNTIYF
.,TRBV12-3/TRBV12-4,TRBJ2-7,.,TGTGCCACGAGAGGGTTCGGCGAGCAGTACTTC,CATRGFGEQYF
once,TRBV24-1,TRBJ2-5,TRBD2,TGTGCCACCAGTGAGGGCGGGAGTTCCGACGAGACCCAGTACTTC,CATSEGGSSDETQYF
.,TRBV28,TRBJ2-7,.,TGTGCCAGCTCCGTTGAGACAGCGAATTACGAGCAGTACTTC,CASSVETANYEQYF
.,TRBV7-2,TRBJ2-1,TRBD2,TGTGCCAGCAGCTTAGGGACTAGCGGGCCGAAAAACATTCAGTTCTTC,CASSLGTSGPKNIQFF
.,TRBV19,TRBJ1-2,.,TGTGCCAGTGCGATTAACTATGGCTACACCTTC,CASAINYGYTF
.,TRBV28,TRBJ1-2,.,TGTGCCAGCAGCCGGGGGGCAGTAGGCTATGGCTACACCTTC,CASSRGAVGYGYTF
.,TRBV21-1,TRBJ2-2,.,TGTGCCAGCAGCAGGGACAGGGGGCGGGGCACCGGGGAGCTGTTTTTT,CASSRDRGRGTGELFF
.,TRBV28,TRBJ2-1,.,TGTGCCAGCAACAAGGACTCGTACGAGTACAATGAGCAGTTCTTC,CASNKDSYEYNEQFF
.,TRBV5-4,TRBJ2-1,TRBD2,TGTGCCAGCAGCTTGTGGGCTAGCGGGAGCTATGAGCAGTTCTTC,CASSLWASGSYEQFF
.,TRBV5-6,TRBJ1-2,TRBD1,TGTGCCAGCACCTTAGACAGGGCTGGCTACACCTTC,CASTLDRAGYTF
.,TRBV4-2,TRBJ2-7,.,TGTGCCAGCAGCCAAGGCCCCCAGGGTCCCGAGCAGTACTTC,CASSQGPQGPEQYF
few,TRBV3-1/TRBV3-2,TRBJ1-1,.,TGTGCCAGCAGCCAGATGGGAGGGAGCACTGAAGCTTTCTTT,CASSQMGGSTEAFF